This is a list of T cell receptor beta chains from one sample in a study of blood T cell repertoires in COVID-19. TCRdb keeps only in-frame clones here, not all; method: immunoSEQ multiplex PCR. Here the sample spans about 60,000 clones, approximately 78% being singletons. Sequenced: peripheral blood. Receptor source: an older man with acute or convalescent COVID-19. CDR3s include the opening cysteine and the closing phenylalanine or tryptophan. Each record gives: clone size, D gene, V gene, J gene, CDR3 protein, CDR3 DNA. The D gene is left open where the match is weak. Clone size is shown for a subset of rows, as once, few, many or a class of expanded clone.

clone_size: once; d_call: TRBD1; v_call: TRBV12-5; j_call: TRBJ1-1; cdr3_aa: CASGSSTGVHTEAFF; cdr3_nt: TGTGCTAGTGGTTCGTCCACAGGGGTTCACACTGAAGCTTTCTTT
clone_size: many; d_call: TRBD2; v_call: TRBV6-4; j_call: TRBJ2-5; cdr3_aa: CASSDVGLADQYF; cdr3_nt: TGTGCCAGCAGTGACGTGGGACTAGCGGACCAGTACTTC
clone_size: -; d_call: TRBD2; v_call: TRBV3-1/TRBV3-2; j_call: TRBJ2-1; cdr3_aa: CASSQGTSGANEQFF; cdr3_nt: TGTGCCAGCAGCCAAGGGACTAGCGGGGCCAATGAGCAGTTCTTC
clone_size: -; d_call: -; v_call: TRBV19; j_call: TRBJ1-1; cdr3_aa: CASSFRDIGNTEAFF; cdr3_nt: TGTGCCAGTAGTTTCCGGGACATTGGGAACACTGAAGCTTTCTTT
clone_size: -; d_call: TRBD2; v_call: TRBV12-3/TRBV12-4; j_call: TRBJ2-5; cdr3_aa: CASSPGRVETQYF; cdr3_nt: TGTGCCAGCAGCCCGGGGAGGGTAGAGACCCAGTACTTC
clone_size: -; d_call: TRBD1; v_call: TRBV4-1; j_call: TRBJ2-7; cdr3_aa: CASSQDLQGAPYEQYF; cdr3_nt: TGCGCCAGCAGCCAAGATCTCCAGGGGGCCCCCTACGAGCAGTACTTC
clone_size: -; d_call: TRBD1; v_call: TRBV5-1; j_call: TRBJ1-4; cdr3_aa: CASSPIQGREEKLFF; cdr3_nt: TGCGCCAGCAGCCCCATACAGGGGAGAGAGGAAAAACTGTTTTTT
clone_size: -; d_call: -; v_call: TRBV10-3; j_call: TRBJ1-1; cdr3_aa: CAISERGGDDTEAFF; cdr3_nt: TGTGCCATCAGTGAGAGGGGCGGGGATGACACTGAAGCTTTCTTT
clone_size: -; d_call: TRBD2; v_call: TRBV5-4; j_call: TRBJ2-5; cdr3_aa: CASSSTSGPQETQYF; cdr3_nt: TGTGCCAGCAGCTCGACTAGCGGGCCCCAAGAGACCCAGTACTTC
clone_size: few; d_call: -; v_call: TRBV5-6; j_call: TRBJ1-2; cdr3_aa: CASSFSLIPHYGYTF; cdr3_nt: TGTGCCAGCAGCTTCTCTCTTATCCCTCACTATGGCTACACCTTC
clone_size: -; d_call: TRBD1; v_call: TRBV5-1; j_call: TRBJ2-1; cdr3_aa: CASSSGDRGFYNEQFF; cdr3_nt: TGCGCCAGCAGCTCCGGGGACAGGGGGTTCTACAATGAGCAGTTCTTC
clone_size: -; d_call: TRBD1; v_call: TRBV5-6; j_call: TRBJ2-2; cdr3_aa: CASSRLGQPNTGELFF; cdr3_nt: TGTGCCAGCAGCCGTCTGGGACAGCCTAACACCGGGGAGCTGTTTTTT
clone_size: -; d_call: TRBD1; v_call: TRBV7-9; j_call: TRBJ1-1; cdr3_aa: CASSWMVGQGARGTEAFF; cdr3_nt: TGTGCCAGCAGCTGGATGGTCGGGCAGGGGGCGAGGGGCACTGAAGCTTTCTTT
clone_size: -; d_call: TRBD2; v_call: TRBV19; j_call: TRBJ2-1; cdr3_aa: CASSKLAAYNEQFF; cdr3_nt: TGTGCCAGTAGTAAGCTAGCGGCGTACAATGAGCAGTTCTTC
clone_size: -; d_call: TRBD1; v_call: TRBV14; j_call: TRBJ1-2; cdr3_aa: CASSHMGQVAGYTF; cdr3_nt: TGTGCCAGCAGCCACATGGGACAGGTCGCGGGCTACACCTTC
clone_size: few; d_call: -; v_call: TRBV4-1; j_call: TRBJ1-1; cdr3_aa: CASSQKLANTEAFF; cdr3_nt: TGCGCCAGCAGCCAAAAACTAGCGAACACTGAAGCTTTCTTT
clone_size: -; d_call: TRBD1; v_call: TRBV4-1; j_call: TRBJ1-2; cdr3_aa: CASSQVGTALPYGYTF; cdr3_nt: TGCGCCAGCAGCCAAGTCGGGACAGCTCTCCCCTATGGCTACACCTTC
clone_size: -; d_call: -; v_call: TRBV24-1; j_call: TRBJ2-7; cdr3_aa: CATSDPGERSYEQYF; cdr3_nt: TGTGCCACCAGTGACCCCGGCGAGCGATCCTACGAGCAGTACTTC
clone_size: few; d_call: TRBD1; v_call: TRBV24-1; j_call: TRBJ2-3; cdr3_aa: CATSGQNRGRRDTQYF; cdr3_nt: TGTGCCACCAGTGGTCAAAACAGGGGGCGAAGAGATACGCAGTATTTT
clone_size: -; d_call: TRBD1; v_call: TRBV5-3; j_call: TRBJ2-7; cdr3_aa: CARSEGTGDPYEQYF; cdr3_nt: TGTGCCAGAAGCGAGGGGACAGGGGATCCCTACGAGCAGTACTTC
clone_size: -; d_call: TRBD1; v_call: TRBV5-1; j_call: TRBJ2-7; cdr3_aa: CASNRDRDWEQYF; cdr3_nt: TGCGCCAGCAACCGGGACAGGGATTGGGAGCAGTACTTC
clone_size: -; d_call: TRBD1; v_call: TRBV29-1; j_call: TRBJ2-4; cdr3_aa: CSVGTRGQGVKNIQYF; cdr3_nt: TGCAGCGTTGGAACGCGGGGACAGGGAGTCAAAAACATTCAGTACTTC
clone_size: -; d_call: TRBD1; v_call: TRBV5-4; j_call: TRBJ1-6; cdr3_aa: CASSTGQGYSPLHF; cdr3_nt: TGTGCCAGCAGCACAGGACAGGGTTATTCACCCCTCCACTTT
clone_size: -; d_call: TRBD1; v_call: TRBV30; j_call: TRBJ2-1; cdr3_aa: CAWATGNYNEQFF; cdr3_nt: TGTGCCTGGGCGACAGGGAATTACAATGAGCAGTTCTTC